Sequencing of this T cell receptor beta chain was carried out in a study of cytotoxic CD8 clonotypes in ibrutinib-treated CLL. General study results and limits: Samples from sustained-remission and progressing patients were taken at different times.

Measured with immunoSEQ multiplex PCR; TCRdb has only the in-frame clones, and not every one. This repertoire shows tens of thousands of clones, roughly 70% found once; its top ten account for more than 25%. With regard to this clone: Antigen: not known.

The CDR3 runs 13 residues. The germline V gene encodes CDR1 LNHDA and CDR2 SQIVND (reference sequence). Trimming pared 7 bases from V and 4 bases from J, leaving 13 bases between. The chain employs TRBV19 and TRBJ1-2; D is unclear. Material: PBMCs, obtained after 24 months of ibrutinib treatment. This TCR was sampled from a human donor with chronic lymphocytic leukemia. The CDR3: CASTTLSTYGYTF. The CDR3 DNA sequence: TGTGCCAGTACCACTCTTTCCACCTATGGCTACACCTTC. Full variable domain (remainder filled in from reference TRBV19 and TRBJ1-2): DGGITQSPKYLFRKEGQNVTLSCEQNLNHDAMYWYRQDPGQGLRLIYYSQIVNDFQKGDIAEGYSVSREKKESFPLTVTSAQKNPTAFYLCASTTLSTYGYTFGSGTRLTVV.